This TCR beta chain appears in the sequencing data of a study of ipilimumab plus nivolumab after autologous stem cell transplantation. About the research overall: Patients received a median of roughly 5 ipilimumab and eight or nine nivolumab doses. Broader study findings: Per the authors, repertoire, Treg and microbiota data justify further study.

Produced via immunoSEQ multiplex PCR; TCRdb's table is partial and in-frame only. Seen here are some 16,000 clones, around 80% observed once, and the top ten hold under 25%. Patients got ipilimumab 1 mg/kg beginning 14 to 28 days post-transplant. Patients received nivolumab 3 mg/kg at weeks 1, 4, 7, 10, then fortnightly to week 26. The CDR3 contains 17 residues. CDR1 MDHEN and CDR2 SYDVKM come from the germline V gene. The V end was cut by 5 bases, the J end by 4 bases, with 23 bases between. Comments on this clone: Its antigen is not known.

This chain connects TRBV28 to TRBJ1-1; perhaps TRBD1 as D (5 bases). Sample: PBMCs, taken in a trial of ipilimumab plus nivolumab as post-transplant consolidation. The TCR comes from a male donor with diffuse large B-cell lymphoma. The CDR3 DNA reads TGTGCCAGCAGTCTTCACCGGGGGGGTCGCGGTTCCACTGAAGCTTTCTTT. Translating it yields CASSLHRGGRGSTEAFF.